These T cell receptor beta chains were read from a single sample in a study of cytotoxic CD8 clonotypes in ibrutinib-treated CLL. Profiled with immunoSEQ multiplex PCR; TCRdb holds only in-frame clones, not every one. The sample includes about 28,000 clones, 62% seen only once; the top ten take approximately 15%. Sequenced here: PBMCs, sampled before ibrutinib treatment. The receptor source for this set is a human donor with chronic lymphocytic leukemia. CDR3s include the opening cysteine and the closing phenylalanine or tryptophan. D genes are given only for firm matches. Clone size is stated in some rows and not others, as once, few, many or a class when expanded.

size	D	V	J	DNA	CDR3
.	.	TRBV29-1	TRBJ2-1	TGCAGCGTTGAGGCGTACAGGTCCTACAATGAGCAGTTCTTC	CSVEAYRSYNEQFF
.	.	TRBV5-1	TRBJ1-4	TGCGCCAGCAGCTTAGGTTGGACTAATGAAAAACTGTTTTTT	CASSLGWTNEKLFF
few	.	TRBV5-1	TRBJ2-7	TGCGCCAGCAGCTTGGGAGTCAGTCTATCCTACGAGCAGTACTTC	CASSLGVSLSYEQYF
.	.	TRBV25-1	TRBJ1-3	TGTGCCAGCAGTGAGAATAGCCGGGGGCCTGGAAACACCATATATTTT	CASSENSRGPGNTIYF
.	.	TRBV14	TRBJ2-7	TGTGCCAGCAGCCGGAACACAGGGACCCTCCGGGGAGAGCAGTACTTC	CASSRNTGTLRGEQYF
.	.	TRBV27	TRBJ1-2	TGTGCCAGCAGACTAGGGACCGCCGAACCTAGCTATGGCTACACCTTC	CASRLGTAEPSYGYTF
.	TRBD2	TRBV25-1	TRBJ2-3	TGTGCCAGCAGTGATATGGAAGCGGGAGGGTCTAACACAGATACGCAGTATTTT	CASSDMEAGGSNTDTQYF
.	TRBD2	TRBV29-1	TRBJ2-1	TGCAGCGTGGCGGGACTAAAAGGCAATGAGCAGTTCTTC	CSVAGLKGNEQFF
few	.	TRBV18	TRBJ1-4	TGTGCCAGCTCACCACCGGACAGATCGAATGAAAAACTGTTTTTT	CASSPPDRSNEKLFF
few	.	TRBV2	TRBJ1-3	TGTGCCAGCAAACCGGGGTTCGCTGGAAACACCATATATTTT	CASKPGFAGNTIYF
.	.	TRBV2	TRBJ1-2	TGTGCCAGGATATTACAGGGTCTTGGGGGCTACACCTTC	CARILQGLGGYTF
.	.	TRBV10-3	TRBJ1-1	TGTGCCATCAGGATTGACACCACTGAAGCTTTCTTT	CAIRIDTTEAFF
few	TRBD2	TRBV28	TRBJ2-7	TGTGCCAGCGGTTCGACTAGCTTTTACGAGCAGTACTTC	CASGSTSFYEQYF
.	.	TRBV13	TRBJ2-7	TGTGCCAGCAGCCTACTAACCTCCGGGACAACGACCTACGAGCAGTACTTC	CASSLLTSGTTTYEQYF
.	TRBD1	TRBV2	TRBJ1-2	TGTGCCAGCAGTGTTCCCTCGGGACAGGGGATCAACTATGGCTACACCTTC	CASSVPSGQGINYGYTF
.	.	TRBV11-3	TRBJ2-2	TGTGCCAGCAGGAAATGGGACGGGGAGCTGTTTTTT	CASRKWDGELFF
few	.	TRBV6-5	TRBJ2-2	TGTGCCAGCAGTTACTACCGGGACGTAACCACCGGGGAGCTGTTTTTT	CASSYYRDVTTGELFF
.	.	TRBV10-1	TRBJ2-7	TGCGCCAGCAGTAGATTAGCAACCGACAGCCAAATAACCTACGAGCAGTACTTC	CASSRLATDSQITYEQYF
.	.	TRBV11-2	TRBJ2-5	TGTGCCAGCAGCTTAGAAGGGTTACGAGAGACCCAGTACTTC	CASSLEGLRETQYF
.	.	TRBV7-8	TRBJ2-7	TGTGCCAGCAGCACTCGGGGGCTCGCTGGAGAGCAGTACTTC	CASSTRGLAGEQYF
once	.	TRBV7-6	TRBJ2-1	TGTGCCAGCAGCCCCTGGTCGGGGGGCGCACGGGACAATGAGCAGTTCTTC	CASSPWSGGARDNEQFF
.	TRBD1	TRBV11-2	TRBJ1-3	TGTGCCAGCAGCTGGACAGGATCTGGAAACACCATATATTTT	CASSWTGSGNTIYF
.	.	TRBV4-1	TRBJ2-6	TGCGCCAGCAGCCTGAGCTCTGGGGCCAACGTCCTGACTTTC	CASSLSSGANVLTF
.	TRBD2	TRBV15	TRBJ2-7	TGTGCCACCAGGACTAGCGGGAACTCCTACGAGCAGTACTTC	CATRTSGNSYEQYF
few	.	TRBV30	TRBJ1-1	TGTGCCTGGAGTGCACTAAACACTGAAGCTTTCTTT	CAWSALNTEAFF
.	TRBD1	TRBV7-9	TRBJ1-1	TGTGCCAGCAGCTCCGAGGGGGCTGGGACTGAAGCTTTCTTT	CASSSEGAGTEAFF
.	.	TRBV18	TRBJ2-7	TGTGCCAGCTCTATAGGCCTGCCCGAGCAGTACTTC	CASSIGLPEQYF
.	.	TRBV19	TRBJ2-5	TGTGCCAGTAGTATTTTTTTAGGAGAGACCCAGTACTTC	CASSIFLGETQYF
.	TRBD1	TRBV5-1	TRBJ1-6	TGCGCCAGCAGCTCGGCGTTTCTGACAGGGCGGGACTCACCCCTCCACTTT	CASSSAFLTGRDSPLHF
.	.	TRBV11-2	TRBJ2-2	TGTGCCAGCAGCTTAGTCCGGGCTTCCGGGGAGCTGTTTTTT	CASSLVRASGELFF
.	.	TRBV6-6	TRBJ1-1	TGTGCCAGCAGTTATGATCCTGGGGGCACTGAAGCTTTCTTT	CASSYDPGGTEAFF
.	.	TRBV6-1	TRBJ1-2	TGTGCCAGCAGTGAAGTGTCGGAACCCCCCTATGGCTACACCTTC	CASSEVSEPPYGYTF
.	TRBD2	TRBV18	TRBJ2-2	TGTGCCAGCTCACCGAACGGACTAGCGGGTGGGACCGGGGAGCTGTTTTTT	CASSPNGLAGGTGELFF
.	.	TRBV28	TRBJ2-1	TGTGCCAGCAGTCGAACACAGGGTGCGGCTGAGCAGTTCTTC	CASSRTQGAAEQFF
few	.	TRBV5-1	TRBJ2-5	TGCGCCAGCAGCCAGATCCAAGAGACCCAGTACTTC	CASSQIQETQYF
.	.	TRBV12-2	TRBJ2-1	TGTGCAAGTTATAATGAGCAGTTCTTC	CASYNEQFF
.	.	TRBV19	TRBJ2-6	TGTGCCAGTAGAATAAGGCTCTCTGGGGCCAACGTCCTGACTTTC	CASRIRLSGANVLTF
few	.	TRBV6-6	TRBJ1-5	TGTGCCAGCAGTTACTCCAGCTATAGCAATCAGCCCCAGCATTTT	CASSYSSYSNQPQHF
few	.	TRBV18	TRBJ1-1	TGTGCCAGTTCCGGGGCCATCGTGGCATTT	CASSGAIVAF
.	.	TRBV6-1	TRBJ2-7	TGTGCCACCCACCTCACAGGGAGCTCCTACGAGCAGTACTTC	CATHLTGSSYEQYF
few	.	TRBV12-5	TRBJ1-4	TGTGCTAGTGGCCTCGTAGGAGAGGAAAAACTGTTTTTT	CASGLVGEEKLFF
.	TRBD2	TRBV9	TRBJ2-1	TGTGCCAGCAGCGTAGGGGGACTAGCGGGGTATCATGAGCAGTTCTTC	CASSVGGLAGYHEQFF
few	TRBD2	TRBV5-1	TRBJ2-3	TGCGCCAGCAGCTTCTCTCAGCGGGGACGCACAGATACGCAGTATTTT	CASSFSQRGRTDTQYF
.	TRBD2	TRBV28	TRBJ2-5	TGTGCCAGCAGCGTAGCGGGAGGGTATAGGGAGACCCAGTACTTC	CASSVAGGYRETQYF
.	TRBD2	TRBV27	TRBJ2-7	TGTGCCAGCAGTTTCTTAGGCGGGACTAGCTCCTACGAGCAGTACTTC	CASSFLGGTSSYEQYF
.	.	TRBV11-2	TRBJ1-1	TGTGCCAGCAGCGTCGGACAGCAGCCATTTTTT	CASSVGQQPFF
.	.	TRBV6-1	TRBJ2-3	TGTGCCAGCAGTGAGGAATCCGGGACTGGGGCAGATACGCAGTATTTT	CASSEESGTGADTQYF
.	TRBD1	TRBV29-1	TRBJ2-2	TGCAGCGTTGCTCCAGGGGGCGCTGGCACCGGGGAGCTGTTTTTT	CSVAPGGAGTGELFF
few	TRBD1	TRBV5-1	TRBJ2-5	TGCGCCAGCAGCTTAGGGACAGGGAAGGAGACCCAGTACTTC	CASSLGTGKETQYF
.	.	TRBV6-1	TRBJ2-2	TGTGCCAGCCCGCACCCCAGGGGAGACACCGGGGAGCTGTTTTTT	CASPHPRGDTGELFF
.	.	TRBV4-1	TRBJ2-5	TGCGCCAGCAGCCAAGTCCTAGGGCAGGAGACCCAGTACTTC	CASSQVLGQETQYF
once	.	TRBV5-1	TRBJ1-4	TGCGCCAGCAGCTACGGGACAAATAATGAAAAACTGTTTTTT	CASSYGTNNEKLFF